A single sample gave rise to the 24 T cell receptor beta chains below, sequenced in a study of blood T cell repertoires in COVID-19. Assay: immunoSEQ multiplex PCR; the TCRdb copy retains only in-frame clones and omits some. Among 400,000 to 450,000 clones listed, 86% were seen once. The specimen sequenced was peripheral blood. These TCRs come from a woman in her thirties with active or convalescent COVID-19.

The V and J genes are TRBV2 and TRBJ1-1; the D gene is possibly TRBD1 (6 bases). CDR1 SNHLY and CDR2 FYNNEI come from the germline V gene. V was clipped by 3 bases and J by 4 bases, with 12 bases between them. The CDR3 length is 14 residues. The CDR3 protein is CASSDRTGSTEAFF. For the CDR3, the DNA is TGTGCCAGCAGTGACCGCACAGGGTCCACTGAAGCTTTCTTT.

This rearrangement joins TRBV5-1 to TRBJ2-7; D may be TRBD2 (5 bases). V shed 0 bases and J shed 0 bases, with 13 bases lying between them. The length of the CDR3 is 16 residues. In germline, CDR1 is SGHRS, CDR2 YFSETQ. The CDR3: CASSLGVGENSYEQYF. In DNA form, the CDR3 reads TGCGCCAGCAGCTTGGGGGTCGGGGAGAACTCCTACGAGCAGTACTTC.

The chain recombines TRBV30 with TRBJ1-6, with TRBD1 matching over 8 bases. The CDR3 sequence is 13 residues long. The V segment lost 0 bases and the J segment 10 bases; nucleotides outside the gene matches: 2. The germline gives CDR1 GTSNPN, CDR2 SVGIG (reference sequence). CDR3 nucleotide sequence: TGTGCCTGGAGTGTACAGGGGGTATCACCCCTCCACTTT. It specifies CAWSVQGVSPLHF.

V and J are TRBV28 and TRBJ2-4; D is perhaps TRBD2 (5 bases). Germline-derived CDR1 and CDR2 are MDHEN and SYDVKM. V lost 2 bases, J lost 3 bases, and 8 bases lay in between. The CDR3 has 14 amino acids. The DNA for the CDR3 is TGTGCCAGCAGTTTACGGGGAAACAAAAACATTCAGTACTTC. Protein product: CASSLRGNKNIQYF. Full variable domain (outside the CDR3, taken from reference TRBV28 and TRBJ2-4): DVKVTQSSRYLVKRTGEKVFLECVQDMDHENMFWYRQDPGLGLRLIYFSYDVKMKEKGDIPEGYSVSREKKERFSLILESASTNQTSMYLCASSLRGNKNIQYFGAGTRLSVL.

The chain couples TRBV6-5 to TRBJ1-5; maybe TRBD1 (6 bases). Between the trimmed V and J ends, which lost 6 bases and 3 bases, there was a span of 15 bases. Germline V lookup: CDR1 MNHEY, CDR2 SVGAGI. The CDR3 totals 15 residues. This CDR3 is CASRETGTYNQPQHF. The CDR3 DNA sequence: TGTGCCAGCAGGGAGACAGGTACCTACAATCAGCCCCAGCATTTT.

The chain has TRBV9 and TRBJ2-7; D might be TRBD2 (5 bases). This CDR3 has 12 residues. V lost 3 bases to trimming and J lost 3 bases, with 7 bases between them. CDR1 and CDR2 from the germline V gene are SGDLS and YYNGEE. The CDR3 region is CASSATNYEQYF. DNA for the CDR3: TGTGCCAGCAGCGCGACTAACTACGAGCAGTACTTC.

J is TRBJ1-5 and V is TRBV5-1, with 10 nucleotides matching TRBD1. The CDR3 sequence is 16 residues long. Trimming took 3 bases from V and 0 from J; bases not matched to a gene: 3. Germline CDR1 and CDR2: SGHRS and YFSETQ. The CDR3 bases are TGCGCCAGCAGCTCCGGGACAGGGGTTAGCAATCAGCCCCAGCATTTT. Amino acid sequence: CASSSGTGVSNQPQHF. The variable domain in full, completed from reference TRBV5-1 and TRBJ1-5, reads KAGVTQTPRYLIKTRGQQVTLSCSPISGHRSVSWYQQTPGQGLQFLFEYFSETQRNKGNFPGRFSGRQFSNSRSEMNVSTLELGDSALYLCASSSGTGVSNQPQHFGDGTRLSIL.

The chain's CDR3 is CASSGLAGAGDTQYF. Here the CDR3 DNA reads TGTGCCAGCAGTGGACTAGCGGGAGCGGGAGATACGCAGTATTTT. V and J are TRBV6-4 and TRBJ2-3; 12 bases agree with TRBD2. This CDR3 spans 15 amino acids. CDR1 MRHNA and CDR2 SNTAGT come from the germline V gene. J lost 5 bases, V lost 4 bases, and 4 bases had no gene match.

This chain's CDR3 is CASSPGTGGTGELFF. DNA for the CDR3: TGCGCCAGCAGTCCCGGGACAGGGGGCACCGGGGAGCTGTTTTTT. The chain joins TRBV10-1 to TRBJ2-2, with 11 bases that match TRBD1. Losses at the gene ends were 5 bases for V and 4 bases for J; bases not matched to a gene: 3. This CDR3 has 15 amino acids. The germline CDR1 and CDR2 sequences are WNHNN and SYGVQD (reference sequence).

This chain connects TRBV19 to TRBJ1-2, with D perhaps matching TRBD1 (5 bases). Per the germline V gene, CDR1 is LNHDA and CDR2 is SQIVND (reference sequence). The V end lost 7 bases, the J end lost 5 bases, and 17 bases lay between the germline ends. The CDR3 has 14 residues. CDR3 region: CASMGGGKGYGYTF. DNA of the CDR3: TGTGCCAGTATGGGCGGAGGGAAGGGGTATGGCTACACCTTC.

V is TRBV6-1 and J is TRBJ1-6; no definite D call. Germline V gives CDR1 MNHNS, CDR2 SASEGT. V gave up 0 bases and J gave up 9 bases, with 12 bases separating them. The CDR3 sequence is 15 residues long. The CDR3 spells CASSEAPLGSSPLHF. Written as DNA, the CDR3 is TGTGCCAGCAGTGAAGCCCCCCTAGGTAGTTCACCCCTCCACTTT.

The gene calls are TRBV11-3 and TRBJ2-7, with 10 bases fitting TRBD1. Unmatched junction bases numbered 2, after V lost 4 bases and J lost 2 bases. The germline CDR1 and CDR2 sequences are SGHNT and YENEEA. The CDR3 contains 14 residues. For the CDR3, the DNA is TGTGCCAGCAGCTCCGGGACAGGGGCCTACGAGCAGTACTTC. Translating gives CASSSGTGAYEQYF.

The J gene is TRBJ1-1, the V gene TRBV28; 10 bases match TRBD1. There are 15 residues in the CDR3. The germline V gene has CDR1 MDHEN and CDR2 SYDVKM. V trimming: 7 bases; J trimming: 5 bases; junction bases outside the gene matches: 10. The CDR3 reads CASTRQGAIGTEAFF. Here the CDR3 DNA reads TGTGCCAGCACACGACAGGGGGCTATCGGGACTGAAGCTTTCTTT.

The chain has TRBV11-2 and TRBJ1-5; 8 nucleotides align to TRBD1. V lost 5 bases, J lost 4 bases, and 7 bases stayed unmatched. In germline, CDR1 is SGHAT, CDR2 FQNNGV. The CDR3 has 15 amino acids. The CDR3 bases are TGTGCCAGCAGCCCTAACAGGGGGAGGAATCAGCCCCAGCATTTT. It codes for CASSPNRGRNQPQHF. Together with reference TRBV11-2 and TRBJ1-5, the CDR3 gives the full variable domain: EAGVAQSPRYKIIEKRQSVAFWCNPISGHATLYWYQQILGQGPKLLIQFQNNGVVDDSQLPKDRFSAERLKGVDSTLKIQPAKLEDSAVYLCASSPNRGRNQPQHFGDGTRLSIL.

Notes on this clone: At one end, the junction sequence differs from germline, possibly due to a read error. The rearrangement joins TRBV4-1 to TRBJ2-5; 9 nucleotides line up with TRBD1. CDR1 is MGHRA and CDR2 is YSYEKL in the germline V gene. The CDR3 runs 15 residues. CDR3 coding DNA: TGCGCCAGCAGCCTCATCCAGACAGGGGGGGAGACCCGGTACTTC. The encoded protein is CASSLIQTGGETRYF.

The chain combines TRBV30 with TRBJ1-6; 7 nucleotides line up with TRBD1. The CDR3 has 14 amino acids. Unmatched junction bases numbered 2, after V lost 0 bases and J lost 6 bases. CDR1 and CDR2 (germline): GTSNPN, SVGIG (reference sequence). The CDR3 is CAWSVAGGNSPLHF. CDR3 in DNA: TGTGCCTGGAGTGTGGCAGGGGGTAATTCACCCCTCCACTTT.

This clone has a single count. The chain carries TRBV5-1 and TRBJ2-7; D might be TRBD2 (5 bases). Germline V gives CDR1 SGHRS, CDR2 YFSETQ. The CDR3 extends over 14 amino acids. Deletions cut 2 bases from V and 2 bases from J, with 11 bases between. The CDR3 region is CASSFEDGTYEQYF. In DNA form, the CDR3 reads TGCGCCAGCAGCTTTGAGGACGGGACCTACGAGCAGTACTTC.

The CDR3 protein is CASSEALRTGLQYF. For the CDR3, the DNA is TGTGCCAGCAGTGAAGCGCTTCGGACAGGGCTACAGTACTTC. The chain links TRBV6-1 to TRBJ2-4, with 8 bases matching TRBD1. The length of the CDR3 is 14 residues. Looked up from germline, CDR1 is MNHNS and CDR2 is SASEGT. With 0 bases clipped from V and 13 bases from J, the junction kept 8 bases outside the gene matches.

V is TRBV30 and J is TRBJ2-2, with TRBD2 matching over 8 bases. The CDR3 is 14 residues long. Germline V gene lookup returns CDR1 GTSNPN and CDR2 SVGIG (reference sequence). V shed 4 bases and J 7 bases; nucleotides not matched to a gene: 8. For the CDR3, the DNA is TGTGCCTGGACTTTCCGGGAGGGCCTCGGGGAGCTGTTTTTT. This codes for CAWTFREGLGELFF.

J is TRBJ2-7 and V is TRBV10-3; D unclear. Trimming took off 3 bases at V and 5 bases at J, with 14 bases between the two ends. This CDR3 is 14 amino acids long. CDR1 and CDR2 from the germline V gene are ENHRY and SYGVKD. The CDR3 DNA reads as TGTGCCATCAGTGATCATGGAATCGAGGACGAGCAGTACTTC. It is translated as CAISDHGIEDEQYF.

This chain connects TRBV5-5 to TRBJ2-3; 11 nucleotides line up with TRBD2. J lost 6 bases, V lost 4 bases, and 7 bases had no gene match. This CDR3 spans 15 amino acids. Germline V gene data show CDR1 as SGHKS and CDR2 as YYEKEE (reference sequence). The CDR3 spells CASSPTSGAPDTQYF. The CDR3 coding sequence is TGTGCCAGCAGCCCGACTAGCGGGGCCCCGGATACGCAGTATTTT.

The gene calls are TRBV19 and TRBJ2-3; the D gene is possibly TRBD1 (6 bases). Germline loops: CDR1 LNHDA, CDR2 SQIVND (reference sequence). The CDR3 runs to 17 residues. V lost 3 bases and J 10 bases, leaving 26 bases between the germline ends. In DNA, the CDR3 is TGTGCCAGTAGTATCCCACCCGGACAGTCAGGTAGTCTAGCGCAGTATTTT. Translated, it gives CASSIPPGQSGSLAQYF.

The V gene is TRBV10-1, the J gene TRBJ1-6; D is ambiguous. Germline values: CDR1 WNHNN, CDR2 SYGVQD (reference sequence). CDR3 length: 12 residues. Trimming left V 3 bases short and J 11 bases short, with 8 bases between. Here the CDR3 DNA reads TGCGCCAGCAGTGACTCGGAGACACCCCTCCACTTT. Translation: CASSDSETPLHF.

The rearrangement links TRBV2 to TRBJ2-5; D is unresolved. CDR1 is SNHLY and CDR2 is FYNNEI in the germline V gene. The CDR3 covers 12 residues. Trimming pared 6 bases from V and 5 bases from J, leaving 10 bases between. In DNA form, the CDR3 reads TGTGCCAGCAGCTCCCCCGCGGAGACCCAGTACTTC. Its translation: CASSSPAETQYF.